Shown below are 22 T cell receptor beta chains from a single sample sequenced in a study of blood T cells in healthy people across ages. With a J-beta primer mix and a sample-barcoded 5' primer, a second PCR ran about 6 to 11 cycles. TCRdb reanalysed the 5' RACE reads using MiXCR and keeps one entry per CDR3 protein. The sample lists 1.5 million to 2 million distinct CDR3 sequences; about 50% were seen once. Sequenced sample: blood. The receptors originated from a woman in her forties in good health.

Regarding this clonotype: At one of its ends the junction is not consistent with the germline gene, which may arise from a read error. The chain is built from TRBV28 and TRBJ2-4, with a weak D call TRBD2 (5 bases). The CDR3 runs 12 residues. Germline V gene lookup returns CDR1 MDHEN and CDR2 SYDVKM. CDR3 DNA: TGTGCCAGCGGTTTACGGGGAAACATTCAGTACTTC. Amino acids: CASGLRGNIQYF.

The CDR3 spells CASSLLQGRLSNYGYTF. The CDR3 DNA reads as TGTGCCAGCAGCTTACTCCAGGGCAGACTCTCTAACTATGGCTACACCTTC. This chain joins TRBV7-8 and TRBJ1-2; D possibly corresponds to TRBD1 (5 bases). The V gene's germline CDR1 is SGHVS and CDR2 FQNEAQ. The CDR3 spans 17 residues. V was clipped by 2 bases and J by 0 bases, with 16 bases between them.

The gene calls are TRBV6-4 and TRBJ1-2; tentatively, D is TRBD1 (5 bases). The CDR3 length is 15 residues. CDR1 MRHNA and CDR2 SNTAGT come from the germline V gene. V was pared by 3 bases and J by 1 base, with 12 bases between. CDR3 region: CASSEGPRINYGYTF. CDR3 sequence (DNA): TGTGCCAGCAGTGAGGGACCGAGAATTAACTATGGCTACACCTTC.

The V call is TRBV4-2, the J call TRBJ2-1; 7 bases agree with TRBD1. CDR3 length: 14 amino acids. The J segment lost 13 bases and the V segment lost 4 bases, leaving 13 bases of the junction unmatched. Per germline, CDR1 LGHNA and CDR2 YNFKEQ. In DNA, the CDR3 is TGTGCCAGCAGCCGAGACGACAGGGACGAGACCCAGTTCTTC. Amino acids: CASSRDDRDETQFF.

The rearrangement uses TRBV7-2 and TRBJ2-1; 8 bases align to TRBD1. CDR1 is SGHTA, CDR2 FQGNSA, per germline. CDR3 length equals 16 residues. With 2 bases clipped from V and 4 bases from J, the junction kept 7 bases outside the gene matches. CDR3 sequence reads: CASSLRRQGSYNEQFF. CDR3 nucleotide sequence: TGTGCCAGCAGCTTAAGGCGACAGGGGAGTTACAATGAGCAGTTCTTC. The full variable domain, completed using reference TRBV7-2 and TRBJ2-1, is GAGVSQSPSNKVTEKGKDVELRCDPISGHTALYWYRQSLGQGLEFLIYFQGNSAPDKSGLPSDRFSAERTGGSVSTLTIQRTQQEDSAVYLCASSLRRQGSYNEQFFGPGTRLTVL.

This chain joins TRBV27 and TRBJ2-1; possibly TRBD2 for D (5 bases). The germline V and J ends were trimmed by 5 bases and 7 bases, with 15 bases remaining between them. This CDR3 is built from 14 residues. Germline CDR1 MNHEY, CDR2 SMNVEV (reference sequence). The CDR3 region is CASSAGVRGNEQFF. The CDR3, as DNA: TGTGCCAGCAGTGCTGGGGTACGGGGAAATGAGCAGTTCTTC.

This chain connects TRBV27 to TRBJ2-3; D is ambiguous. Germline V gives CDR1 MNHEY, CDR2 SMNVEV (reference sequence). CDR3 length: 14 amino acids. Deletions cut 5 bases from V and 5 bases from J, with 14 bases between. This CDR3 reads CASSLATARDTQYF. The CDR3 DNA reads as TGTGCCAGCAGTCTCGCGACTGCTCGAGATACGCAGTATTTT.

The chain combines TRBV7-2 with TRBJ1-3; 9 nucleotides match TRBD1. V shed 1 base, J shed 8 bases, and the junction held 6 bases outside the gene matches. This CDR3 is 15 amino acids long. CDR1 and CDR2 from the germline V gene are SGHTA and FQGNSA. CDR3 amino acids: CASSLVGDRADTIYF. The CDR3 nucleotides are TGTGCCAGCAGCTTAGTTGGGGACAGGGCGGACACCATATATTTT.

Concerning this clonotype: At one end, the junction sequence differs from germline, possibly due to a read error. The chain has TRBV6-5 and TRBJ2-6, with D possibly being TRBD1 (5 bases). CDR3 length: 15 amino acids. The germline V gene has CDR1 MNHEY and CDR2 SVGAGI. DNA for the CDR3: TGTGCCAGCAGTTACATCGTCCCTGGGGCCAATGTCCTGACTTTC. Protein product: CASSYIVPGANVLTF.

The rearrangement links TRBV10-3 to TRBJ2-5, with D tentatively TRBD2 (7 bases). V was clipped by 4 bases and J by 1 base, with 16 bases between them. Germline assignment: CDR1 ENHRY and CDR2 SYGVKD. This CDR3 spans 16 amino acids. CDR3 loop: CAISGGGRATQETQYF. In DNA form, the CDR3 reads TGTGCCATCAGTGGGGGGGGCAGGGCAACCCAAGAGACCCAGTACTTC.

The gene calls are TRBV29-1 and TRBJ1-2, with D maybe TRBD1 (6 bases). The germline CDR1 and CDR2 sequences are SQVTM and ANQGSEA. V dropped 0 bases and J dropped 7 bases, with 12 bases sitting between them. This CDR3 has 13 residues. The CDR3 DNA sequence: TGCAGCGTTGAAGACCCTACAGGGCGTGGCTACACCTTC. It codes for CSVEDPTGRGYTF.

This chain uses TRBV29-1 with TRBJ1-1; no definite D call. The germline V gene encodes CDR1 SQVTM and CDR2 ANQGSEA. The CDR3 sequence is 13 residues long. V was clipped by 8 bases and J by 2 bases, with 15 bases between them. CDR3 protein: CSLKGIFNTEAFF. The CDR3 DNA follows: TGCAGCCTTAAAGGGATATTCAACACTGAAGCTTTCTTT.

Of note for this clonotype: This sequence may be a read error, since a much larger clone differs from it by one base. This chain joins TRBV29-1 and TRBJ2-5, with 8 positions matching TRBD1. V was clipped by 4 bases and J by 5 bases; unmatched bases: 3. This CDR3 has 12 residues. From germline, CDR1 is SQVTM and CDR2 ANQGSEA. As DNA, the CDR3 is TGCAGCGTTGCAGGGGGCAAGGAGACCCAGTACTTC. Its translation: CSVAGGKETQYF.

V and J are TRBV6-5 and TRBJ2-3; D remains unclear. Germline CDR1 and CDR2: MNHEY and SVGAGI. The CDR3 length is 15 residues. V dropped 4 bases and J dropped 3 bases, with 14 bases sitting between them. CDR3 nucleotide sequence: TGTGCCAGCAGTTCGTCGGGCCCAGGAACAGATACGCAGTATTTT. It is translated as CASSSSGPGTDTQYF.

The rearrangement uses TRBV24-1 and TRBJ1-1, with TRBD1 identical over 9 bases. Trimming at V came to 10 bases and at J to 1 base, leaving 3 bases not matched to a gene. Germline CDR1 reads KGHDR; CDR2 reads SFDVKD. The CDR3 totals 13 residues. The DNA of the CDR3 is TGTGCCACGGACAGGGGCCCGAACACTGAAGCTTTCTTT. Translated, it gives CATDRGPNTEAFF.

The sample holds many counts of this clonotype. The V gene is TRBV7-2, the J gene TRBJ2-7; the D is unclear. This CDR3 contains 14 residues. Germline V gene sequence: CDR1 SGHTA, CDR2 FQGNSA. The germline V and J ends were trimmed by 1 base and 5 bases, with 12 bases remaining between them. The CDR3 loop is CASSLGPGRDEQYF. CDR3 sequence (DNA): TGTGCCAGCAGCTTAGGGCCAGGTCGGGACGAGCAGTACTTC.

Only a few counts were recorded for this clonotype. The chain recombines TRBV7-2 with TRBJ2-1; 10 bases are a match to TRBD2. This CDR3 is 14 amino acids long. The junction had 13 bases not matched to a gene; V was cut back by 10 bases and J by 10 bases. Germline loops: CDR1 SGHTA, CDR2 FQGNSA. CDR3: CATLYQRGGREQFF. CDR3 DNA sequence: TGTGCCACCCTTTATCAGCGGGGGGGTCGGGAGCAGTTCTTC.

This clonotype was seen only a few times. V usage is TRBV7-2 and J usage is TRBJ2-7, with 7 bases matching TRBD1. The CDR3 runs 15 residues. V shed 5 bases, J shed 3 bases, and the junction held 10 bases outside the gene matches. Germline-derived CDR1 and CDR2 are SGHTA and FQGNSA. CDR3 residues: CASSRDRVPIYEQYF. For the CDR3, the DNA is TGTGCCAGCAGCAGAGACAGGGTCCCCATCTACGAGCAGTACTTC.

The chain uses TRBV5-1 and TRBJ2-1, with 7 bases that match TRBD2. Looked up from germline, CDR1 is SGHRS and CDR2 is YFSETQ. With 4 bases clipped from V and 4 bases from J, the junction kept 11 bases outside the gene matches. The length of the CDR3 is 16 residues. The CDR3 here is CASSRAYLAEYNEQFF. The CDR3 nucleotides read TGCGCCAGCAGCCGAGCGTACCTAGCGGAATACAATGAGCAGTTCTTC.

The CDR3 region has the DNA TGTGCCAGCAGTTCAACAATCGAGCGAGGCTACACCTTC. It translates to CASSSTIERGYTF. The chain combines TRBV12-3 or TRBV12-4 with TRBJ1-2; D remains unclear. The CDR3 extends over 13 amino acids. V was pared by 4 bases and J by 8 bases, with 14 bases between.

The chain employs TRBV27 and TRBJ2-1, with 8 bases aligning to TRBD2. Germline CDR1 is MNHEY and CDR2 is SMNVEV (reference sequence). J was trimmed by 3 bases and V by 0 bases; bases with no gene match: 10. This CDR3 is built from 18 residues. The CDR3 loop is CASSLSGGGRVFYNEQFF. In DNA, the CDR3 is TGTGCCAGCAGTTTATCGGGCGGGGGGCGGGTCTTCTACAATGAGCAGTTCTTC.

The CDR3 DNA reads TGTGCCAGCAGCCAAGGTGCGAGTATAACTAGCGGGGGCCGCACAGATACGCAGTATTTT. Its translation: CASSQGASITSGGRTDTQYF. The chain carries TRBV4-2 and TRBJ2-3, with TRBD2 matching 11 bases. The length of the CDR3 is 20 residues. In germline, CDR1 is LGHNA, CDR2 YNFKEQ. Germline trimming cut 1 base from V and 1 base from J; bases unmatched to any gene: 13.